The rows below give T cell receptor beta chains drawn from one sample of a study of regulatory T cells in long-lasting Graves disease. In TCRdb, the multiplex PCR reads were re-called with MiXCR into one record per CDR3 protein. The table has 450,000 to 700,000 distinct CDR3 sequences, approximately 13% seen once. The sample was also linked to a second study, of T cells in Graves' hyperthyroidism and ophthalmopathy.

Material: peripheral blood mononuclear cells (PBMCs), obtained at new diagnosis, from a patient treated with antithyroid drugs. These receptors were taken from a man between 25 and 39 years old with Graves disease. Both conserved end residues are part of each CDR3. The D gene is left open where the match is weak. Size is omitted from some rows. Given values are once, few, many or a class for expanded clones.

abundance	v_gene	d_gene	j_gene	CDR3aa	CDR3nt
NA	TRBV25-1	NA	TRBJ1-4	CASSPPRGDREKLFF	TGTGCCAGCAGTCCCCCCCGTGGGGACCGCGAAAAACTGTTTTTT
many	TRBV27	TRBD1	TRBJ1-5	CASSSTTGNSNQPQHF	TGTGCCAGCAGTTCCACGACAGGGAATAGCAATCAGCCCCAGCATTTT
many	TRBV12-3/TRBV12-4	NA	TRBJ2-1	CASSIGGGAVNEQFF	TGTGCCAGCAGCATAGGGGGAGGAGCGGTCAATGAGCAGTTCTTC
many	TRBV12-3/TRBV12-4	NA	TRBJ2-6	CASSPSTSGANVLTF	TGTGCCAGCAGCCCCTCTACCTCTGGGGCCAACGTCCTGACTTTC
many	TRBV7-2	TRBD2	TRBJ2-3	CASSSGLAGGPDTQYF	TGTGCCAGCAGCTCGGGACTAGCGGGAGGCCCAGATACGCAGTATTTT
many	TRBV27	NA	TRBJ1-2	CASSLGFGSYGYTF	TGTGCCAGCAGTTTAGGCTTCGGGAGCTATGGCTACACCTTC
many	TRBV20-1	NA	TRBJ2-3	CSARDNTDTQYF	TGCAGTGCTCGGGACAACACAGATACGCAGTATTTT
many	TRBV24-1	NA	TRBJ2-5	CATGSESGRLLQETQYF	TGTGCCACCGGCTCCGAGTCTGGTAGGCTCTTGCAAGAGACCCAGTACTTC
many	TRBV12-3/TRBV12-4	NA	TRBJ2-1	CASSLAPPGSSYNEQFF	TGTGCCAGCAGTTTAGCGCCCCCCGGTAGCTCCTACAATGAGCAGTTCTTC
many	TRBV30	NA	TRBJ1-1	CAWSPPWGEAFF	TGTGCCTGGAGTCCACCGTGGGGTGAAGCTTTCTTT
many	TRBV2	TRBD2	TRBJ2-7	CASTHSGFSYEQYF	TGTGCCAGCACCCATAGCGGGTTCTCCTACGAGCAGTACTTC
NA	TRBV19	TRBD1	TRBJ2-7	CASSTEDRAVWEQYF	TGTGCCAGTAGTACCGAGGACAGGGCGGTTTGGGAGCAGTACTTC
many	TRBV29-1	TRBD2	TRBJ2-5	CSVARLAGVFLKETQYF	TGCAGCGTTGCCAGACTAGCGGGAGTCTTTCTGAAAGAGACCCAGTACTTC
many	TRBV11-1	NA	TRBJ2-3	CASTYVRGRDTQYF	TGTGCCAGCACCTACGTGAGGGGTAGAGATACGCAGTATTTT
many	TRBV10-3	NA	TRBJ2-7	CAISRSGYEQYF	TGTGCCATCAGTCGAAGCGGCTACGAGCAGTACTTC
many	TRBV11-2	TRBD1	TRBJ2-7	CASSLGGTAKIYEQYF	TGTGCCAGCAGCTTAGGGGGGACAGCAAAAATCTACGAGCAGTACTTC
NA	TRBV20-1	NA	TRBJ2-1	CSARAALLYNEQFF	TGCAGTGCTAGAGCGGCACTACTATACAATGAGCAGTTCTTC
many	TRBV7-9	NA	TRBJ2-3	CASSLAWTDTQYF	TGTGCCAGCAGCTTAGCGTGGACAGATACGCAGTATTTT
NA	TRBV6-1	NA	TRBJ2-3	CASKDFTDAQYF	TGTGCCAGCAAAGATTTCACAGATGCGCAGTATTTT
NA	TRBV7-9	TRBD2	TRBJ2-2	CASREREHTGGTGELFF	TGTGCCAGTAGAGAGCGGGAGCACACCGGGGGGACCGGGGAGCTGTTTTTT
many	TRBV6-5	TRBD2	TRBJ2-5	CASSYGLAGGVVETQYF	TGTGCCAGCAGTTACGGACTAGCGGGAGGGGTCGTGGAGACCCAGTACTTC
many	TRBV5-6	NA	TRBJ2-5	CASATGEETQYF	TGTGCCAGCGCGACGGGGGAAGAGACCCAGTACTTC
many	TRBV12-5	NA	TRBJ2-5	CASGLVMDPKKTQYF	TGTGCTAGTGGTTTGGTAATGGATCCCAAAAAGACCCAGTACTTC
few	TRBV20-1	NA	TRBJ1-1	CSASRGINTEAFF	TGCAGTGCTAGTAGGGGGATTAACACTGAAGCTTTCTTT
many	TRBV20-1	TRBD2	TRBJ2-5	CSARDSGRSGETQYF	TGCAGTGCTAGAGATAGCGGGAGATCCGGGGAGACCCAGTACTTC
many	TRBV25-1	NA	TRBJ2-3	CASSEYPIDTQYF	TGTGCCAGCAGTGAATACCCTATCGATACGCAGTATTTT